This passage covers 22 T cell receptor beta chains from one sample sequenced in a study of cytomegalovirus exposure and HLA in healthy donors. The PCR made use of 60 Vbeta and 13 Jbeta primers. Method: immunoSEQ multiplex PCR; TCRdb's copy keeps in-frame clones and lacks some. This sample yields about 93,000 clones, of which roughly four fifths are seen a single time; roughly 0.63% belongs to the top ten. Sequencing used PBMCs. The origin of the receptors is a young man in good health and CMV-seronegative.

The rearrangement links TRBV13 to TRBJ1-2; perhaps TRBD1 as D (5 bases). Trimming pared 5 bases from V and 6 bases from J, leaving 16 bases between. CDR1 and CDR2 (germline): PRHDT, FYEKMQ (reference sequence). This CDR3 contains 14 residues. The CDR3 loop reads CASSAIQEPNGYTF. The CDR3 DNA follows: TGTGCCAGCAGCGCGATACAGGAGCCCAATGGCTACACCTTC.

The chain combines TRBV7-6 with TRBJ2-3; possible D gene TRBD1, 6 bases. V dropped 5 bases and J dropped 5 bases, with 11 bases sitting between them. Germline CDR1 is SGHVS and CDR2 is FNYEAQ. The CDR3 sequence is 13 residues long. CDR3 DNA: TGTGCCAGCAGCAGGGAAGGGGGAGATACGCAGTATTTT. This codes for CASSREGGDTQYF.

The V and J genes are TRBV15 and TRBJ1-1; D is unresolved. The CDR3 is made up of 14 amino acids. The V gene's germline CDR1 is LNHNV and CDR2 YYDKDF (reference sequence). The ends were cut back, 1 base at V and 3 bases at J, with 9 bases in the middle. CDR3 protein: CATSRVVAYTEAFF. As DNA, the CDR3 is TGTGCCACCAGCAGAGTAGTAGCCTACACTGAAGCTTTCTTT. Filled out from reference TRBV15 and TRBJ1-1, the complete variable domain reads DAMVIQNPRYQVTQFGKPVTLSCSQTLNHNVMYWYQQKSSQAPKLLFHYYDKDFNNEADTPDNFQSRRPNTSFCFLDIRSPGLGDTAMYLCATSRVVAYTEAFFGQGTRLTVV.

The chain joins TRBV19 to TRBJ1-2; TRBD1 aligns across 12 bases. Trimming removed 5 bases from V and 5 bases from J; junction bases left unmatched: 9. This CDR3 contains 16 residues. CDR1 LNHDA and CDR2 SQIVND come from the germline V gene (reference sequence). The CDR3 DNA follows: TGTGCCAGTAGTCTGGGACAGGGGGCCGTCGTATATGGCTACACCTTC. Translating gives CASSLGQGAVVYGYTF.

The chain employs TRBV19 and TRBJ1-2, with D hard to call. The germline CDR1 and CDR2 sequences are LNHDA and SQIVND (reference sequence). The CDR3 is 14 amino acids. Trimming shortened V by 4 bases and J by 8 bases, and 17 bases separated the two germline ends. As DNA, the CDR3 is TGTGCCAGTAGTAGGCAGATAACTAGGTTGGGCTACACCTTC. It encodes CASSRQITRLGYTF.

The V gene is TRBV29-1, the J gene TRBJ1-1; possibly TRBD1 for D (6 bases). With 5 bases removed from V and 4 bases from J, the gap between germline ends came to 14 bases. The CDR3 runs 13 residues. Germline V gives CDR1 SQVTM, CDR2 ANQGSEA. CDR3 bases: TGCAGCGTTTCTTCCGGGACACTCACTGAAGCTTTCTTT. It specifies CSVSSGTLTEAFF.

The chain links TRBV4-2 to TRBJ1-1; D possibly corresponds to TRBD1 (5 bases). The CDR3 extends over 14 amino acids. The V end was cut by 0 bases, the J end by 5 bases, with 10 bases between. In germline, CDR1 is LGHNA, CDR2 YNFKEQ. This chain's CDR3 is CASSQELGGTEAFF. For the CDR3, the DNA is TGTGCCAGCAGCCAAGAGCTGGGGGGAACTGAAGCTTTCTTT.

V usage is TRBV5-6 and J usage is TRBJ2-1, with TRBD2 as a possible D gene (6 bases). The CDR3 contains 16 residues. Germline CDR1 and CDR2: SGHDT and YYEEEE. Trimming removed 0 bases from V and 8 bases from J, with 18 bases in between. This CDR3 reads CASSLEATPGGDEQFF. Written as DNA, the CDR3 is TGTGCCAGCAGCTTGGAGGCGACTCCAGGCGGGGATGAGCAGTTCTTC.

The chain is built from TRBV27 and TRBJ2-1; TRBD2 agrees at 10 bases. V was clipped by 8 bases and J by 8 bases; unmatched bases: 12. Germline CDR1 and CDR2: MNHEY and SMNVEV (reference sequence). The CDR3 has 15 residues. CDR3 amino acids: CASRKGTSESYEQFF. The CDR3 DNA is TGTGCCAGCCGAAAGGGGACTAGCGAATCCTATGAGCAGTTCTTC.

CDR3 protein: CASTETRRETQYF. The CDR3 nucleotides are TGTGCCAGCACAGAGACTAGAAGAGAGACCCAGTACTTC. The V gene is TRBV6-1, the J gene TRBJ2-5; TRBD2 is a possible D gene (6 bases). V was clipped by 7 bases and J by 4 bases, with 13 bases between them. CDR1 MNHNS and CDR2 SASEGT come from the germline V gene. The length of the CDR3 is 13 residues.

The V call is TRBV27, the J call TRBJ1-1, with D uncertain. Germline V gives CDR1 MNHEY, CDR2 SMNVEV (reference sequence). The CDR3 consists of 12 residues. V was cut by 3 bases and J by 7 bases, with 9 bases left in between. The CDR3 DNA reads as TGTGCCAGCAGTTTTCTCGCGGGTGAAGCTTTCTTT. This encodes CASSFLAGEAFF.

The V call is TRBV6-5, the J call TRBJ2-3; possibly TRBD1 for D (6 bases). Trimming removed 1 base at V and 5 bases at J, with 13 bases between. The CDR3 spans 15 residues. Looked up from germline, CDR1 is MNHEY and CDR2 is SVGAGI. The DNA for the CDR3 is TGTGCCAGCAGTTACTTGGGCAGGGGAGAAGATACGCAGTATTTT. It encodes CASSYLGRGEDTQYF.

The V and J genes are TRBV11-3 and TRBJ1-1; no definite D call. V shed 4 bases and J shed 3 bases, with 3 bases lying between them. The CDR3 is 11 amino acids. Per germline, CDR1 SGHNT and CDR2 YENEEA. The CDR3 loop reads CASSSDTEAFF. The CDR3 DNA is TGTGCCAGCAGCTCCGACACTGAAGCTTTCTTT.

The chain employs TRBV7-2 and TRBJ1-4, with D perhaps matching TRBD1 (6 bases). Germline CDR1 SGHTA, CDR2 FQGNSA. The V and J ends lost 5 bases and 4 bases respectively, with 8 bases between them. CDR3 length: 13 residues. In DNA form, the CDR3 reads TGTGCCAGCAGCCCGGGACATAATGAAAAACTGTTTTTT. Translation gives CASSPGHNEKLFF. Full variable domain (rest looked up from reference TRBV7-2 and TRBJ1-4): GAGVSQSPSNKVTEKGKDVELRCDPISGHTALYWYRQSLGQGLEFLIYFQGNSAPDKSGLPSDRFSAERTGGSVSTLTIQRTQQEDSAVYLCASSPGHNEKLFFGSGTQLSVL.

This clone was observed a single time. Written as DNA, the CDR3 is TGCGCCAGCAGCTTGGGAACTAGCGGGAGAGGAATGGAGACCCAGTACTTC. Its protein product is CASSLGTSGRGMETQYF. V is TRBV5-1 and J is TRBJ2-5, with 11 bases that match TRBD2. J gave up 5 bases and V 0 bases, and 9 bases lay outside the gene matches. The CDR3 contains 17 residues. Germline V gene lookup returns CDR1 SGHRS and CDR2 YFSETQ.

CDR3 in amino acids: CASSRDRAYGYTF. The CDR3 DNA follows: TGTGCCAGCAGCCGAGACAGGGCCTATGGCTACACCTTC. The chain employs TRBV11-2 and TRBJ1-2; 7 bases match TRBD1. V was clipped by 5 bases and J by 4 bases; unmatched bases: 4. Germline CDR1 reads SGHAT; CDR2 reads FQNNGV. The CDR3 covers 13 residues.

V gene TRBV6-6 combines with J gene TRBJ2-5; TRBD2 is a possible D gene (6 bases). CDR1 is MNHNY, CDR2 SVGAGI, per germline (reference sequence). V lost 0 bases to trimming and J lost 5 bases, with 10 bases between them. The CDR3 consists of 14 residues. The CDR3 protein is CASSYSKGRETQYF. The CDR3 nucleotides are TGTGCCAGCAGTTACTCCAAGGGGAGGGAGACCCAGTACTTC.

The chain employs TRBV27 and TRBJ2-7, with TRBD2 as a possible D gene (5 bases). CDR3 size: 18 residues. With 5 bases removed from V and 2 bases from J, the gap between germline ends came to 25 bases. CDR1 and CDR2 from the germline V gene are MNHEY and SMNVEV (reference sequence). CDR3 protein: CASSPILGSGEVAYEQYV. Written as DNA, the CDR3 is TGTGCCAGCAGTCCCATATTAGGGAGTGGGGAAGTCGCCTACGAGCAGTACGTC.

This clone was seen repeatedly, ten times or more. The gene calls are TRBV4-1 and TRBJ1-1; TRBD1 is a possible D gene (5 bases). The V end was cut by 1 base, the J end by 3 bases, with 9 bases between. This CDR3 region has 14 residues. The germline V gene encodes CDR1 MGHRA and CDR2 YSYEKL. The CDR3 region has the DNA TGCGCCAGCAGCCAAGTACAGGATCACACTGAAGCTTTCTTT. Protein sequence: CASSQVQDHTEAFF.

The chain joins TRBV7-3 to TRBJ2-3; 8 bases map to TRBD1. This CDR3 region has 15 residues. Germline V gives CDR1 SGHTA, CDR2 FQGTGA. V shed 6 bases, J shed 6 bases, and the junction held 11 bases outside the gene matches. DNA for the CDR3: TGTGCCAGCAGACTAGACAGGGGTCCTGGGGATACGCAGTATTTT. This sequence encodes CASRLDRGPGDTQYF.

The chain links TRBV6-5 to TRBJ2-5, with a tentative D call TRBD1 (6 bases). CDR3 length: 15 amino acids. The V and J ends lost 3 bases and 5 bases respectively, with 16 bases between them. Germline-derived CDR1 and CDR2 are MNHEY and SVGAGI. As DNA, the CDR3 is TGTGCCAGCAGTTATTCGGGGTCCCAGGGGGAGACCCAGTACTTC. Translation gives CASSYSGSQGETQYF.

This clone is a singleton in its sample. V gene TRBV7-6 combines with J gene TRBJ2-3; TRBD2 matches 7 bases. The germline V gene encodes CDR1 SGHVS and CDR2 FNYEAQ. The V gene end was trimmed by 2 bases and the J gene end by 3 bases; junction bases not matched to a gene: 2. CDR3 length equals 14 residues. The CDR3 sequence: CASSLSGGTDTQYF. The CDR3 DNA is TGTGCCAGCAGCTTATCGGGGGGAACAGATACGCAGTATTTT. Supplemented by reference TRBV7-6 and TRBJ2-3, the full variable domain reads GAGVSQSPRYKVTKRGQDVALRCDPISGHVSLYWYRQALGQGPEFLTYFNYEAQQDKSGLPNDRFSAERPEGSISTLTIQRTEQRDSAMYRCASSLSGGTDTQYFGPGTRLTVL.